This T cell receptor (beta chain) was sequenced in a study of T cells in Graves' hyperthyroidism and ophthalmopathy. Germline assignment: CDR1 SGHTA and CDR2 FQGTGA. The CDR3 runs 17 residues. J was trimmed by 4 bases and V by 4 bases; bases with no gene match: 13. From RNA transcripts, TCR beta CDR3 regions were amplified. Carried out on the TCR CDR3, a first-round RT-PCR used the HTBI primer set. From the multiplex PCR reads, TCRdb called clonotypes with MiXCR, one entry per CDR3 protein. The repertoire holds around 440,000 distinct CDR3 sequences, approximately 14% seen once, with roughly an eighth in the top ten.

The rearrangement links TRBV7-3 to TRBJ2-1; 7 nucleotides line up with TRBD2. The source of this sequence is a woman younger than 30 with Graves' hyperthyroidism. Material: blood. The CDR3 sequence: CASSSGTTSRGYNEQFF. The CDR3, as DNA: TGTGCCAGCAGCTCCGGGACTACCTCGAGGGGTTACAATGAGCAGTTCTTC.